The rows below give T cell receptor beta chains drawn from one sample of a study of blood T cell repertoires in COVID-19. Repertoires were generated with immunoSEQ multiplex PCR, while TCRdb's copy carries only in-frame clones and drops some. The table has about 460,000 clones, 70% to 90% seen once. The sample comprised PBMCs or T cells enriched from blood (not recorded which). These receptors came from an older woman who had recovered from COVID-19. Both conserved end residues are part of each CDR3. The D gene is left open where the match is weak. Some rows have no size entry. The others give once, few or many, or a class for an expanded clone.

- | TRBD2 | TRBJ2-3 | TRBV12-3/TRBV12-4 | TGTGCCAGCAGGAACTCGGGGGGAGATACGCAGTATTTT | CASRNSGGDTQYF
- | - | TRBJ1-6 | TRBV9 | TGTGCCAGCAGCGTAGACAGAAATTCACCCCTCCACTTT | CASSVDRNSPLHF
- | TRBD1 | TRBJ1-5 | TRBV2 | TGTGCCAGCAGCCGGACAGGCTCCAATCAGCCCCAGCATTTT | CASSRTGSNQPQHF
- | - | TRBJ1-2 | TRBV24-1 | TGTGCCACCAGTGATACTACGTATGGCTACACCTTC | CATSDTTYGYTF
- | TRBD1 | TRBJ1-1 | TRBV12-3/TRBV12-4 | TGTGCCAGCAGCCGAGACAGGGGGACTGAAGCTTTCTTT | CASSRDRGTEAFF
- | TRBD2 | TRBJ2-5 | TRBV7-2 | TGTGCCAGCAGCCGCGGGGGGGCGGGAGAGACCCAGTACTTC | CASSRGGAGETQYF
- | - | TRBJ1-1 | TRBV20-1 | TGCAGTGCTAGCGGCGGAGGGAGAGCTTTCTTT | CSASGGGRAFF
once | TRBD1 | TRBJ2-3 | TRBV24-1 | TGTGCCACCAGTGGTACAACCGGGACAGAAGTATTTGCTAGCACAGATACGCAGTATTTT | CATSGTTGTEVFASTDTQYF
- | - | TRBJ2-2 | TRBV3-1/TRBV3-2 | TGTGCCAGCAGCCAAGAAGGGGCACGGACCGGGGAGCTGTTTTTT | CASSQEGARTGELFF
- | TRBD2 | TRBJ2-1 | TRBV19 | TGTGCCAGTAAAAGGACTAGCGGGGGGGCTGGAAATGAGCAGTTCTTC | CASKRTSGGAGNEQFF
- | TRBD1 | TRBJ2-3 | TRBV3-1/TRBV3-2 | TGTGCCAGCAGCGTGACAGGGTTGACAGATACGCAGTATTTT | CASSVTGLTDTQYF
- | TRBD1 | TRBJ1-3 | TRBV5-5 | TGTGCCAGCAGCCTGACAGGGGAGGGAAACACCATATATTTT | CASSLTGEGNTIYF
- | - | TRBJ2-1 | TRBV15 | TGTGCCACCCTCCAGGGGAACTACAATGAGCAGTTCTTC | CATLQGNYNEQFF
many | - | TRBJ2-3 | TRBV25-1 | TGTGCCAGCAGCCTAGGAACAGATACGCAGTATTTT | CASSLGTDTQYF
- | TRBD1 | TRBJ1-6 | TRBV2 | TGTGCCAGCAGCGGGACAGGGAGATCACCCCTCCACTTT | CASSGTGRSPLHF
- | TRBD1 | TRBJ1-1 | TRBV30 | TGTGCCTGGAGTGTAGGGCAGGGGGAAACTGAAGCTTTCTTT | CAWSVGQGETEAFF
- | - | TRBJ2-1 | TRBV28 | TGTGCCAGCAGTACCACTGCCGGGACTGTCCCGATCGGAAGCTCCTACAATGAGCAGTTCTTC | CASSTTAGTVPIGSSYNEQFF
- | - | TRBJ1-1 | TRBV19 | TGTGCCAGTAGTCCGTCTTCCGGGTTAGGAACTGAAGCTTTCTTT | CASSPSSGLGTEAFF
- | TRBD2 | TRBJ2-3 | TRBV4-1 | TGCGCCAGCAGCCAGGCGCGGGGGTCCCCTGATACGCAGTATTTT | CASSQARGSPDTQYF
- | TRBD2 | TRBJ2-3 | TRBV5-1 | TGCGCCAGCAGCTTTTTAGGCAGCGGGGCTCCAGATACGCAGTATTTT | CASSFLGSGAPDTQYF
- | TRBD2 | TRBJ2-1 | TRBV4-1 | TGCGCCAGCAGCCTAGCGGGTGAGCAGTTCTTC | CASSLAGEQFF
- | TRBD2 | TRBJ2-2 | TRBV18 | TGTGCCAGCTCACCCATTGGGGGGGCGAACACCGGGGAGCTGTTTTTT | CASSPIGGANTGELFF
- | TRBD1 | TRBJ1-2 | TRBV2 | TGTGCCAGCAGTGAAGAGGGGGCAGCCTATGGCTACACCTTC | CASSEEGAAYGYTF
- | TRBD1 | TRBJ1-4 | TRBV2 | TGTGCCAGCAGAATAACAGGGGCAGCTAATGAAAAACTGTTTTTT | CASRITGAANEKLFF
- | TRBD1 | TRBJ2-2 | TRBV5-1 | TGCGCCAGCAGCTGGACCGGGACAGGGATCACCGGGGAGCTGTTTTTT | CASSWTGTGITGELFF
- | TRBD1 | TRBJ1-1 | TRBV4-1 | TGCGCCAGCAGCCTAACATCGGGACAGGGGAACACTGAAGCTTTCTTT | CASSLTSGQGNTEAFF
- | - | TRBJ1-3 | TRBV6-6 | TGTGCCAGCAGCCCCCCGGGGTCCTCTGGAAACACCATATATTTT | CASSPPGSSGNTIYF
- | - | TRBJ1-6 | TRBV19 | TGTGCCAGTACGCCGAGCTCCTATAATTCACCCCTCCACTTT | CASTPSSYNSPLHF
- | TRBD1 | TRBJ1-3 | TRBV7-2 | TGTGCCAGCAGCCCCGCTCGGACAGGGAACGGAAACACCATATATTTT | CASSPARTGNGNTIYF
many | - | TRBJ1-4 | TRBV7-9 | TGTGCCAGCAGCCCGGGTAATGAAAAACTGTTTTTT | CASSPGNEKLFF
- | TRBD1 | TRBJ2-3 | TRBV3-1/TRBV3-2 | TGTGCCAGCAGTCCCCCTATGCAGACAGGGGGAAGGGGAGATACGCAGTATTTT | CASSPPMQTGGRGDTQYF
- | - | TRBJ2-3 | TRBV5-1 | TGCGCCAGTAGACCTTACTCGGGACTCCTCACAGATACGCAGTATTTT | CASRPYSGLLTDTQYF
- | - | TRBJ2-2 | TRBV27 | TGTGCCAGCAGTTTATCTCAGGGCTCCGGGGAGCTGTTTTTT | CASSLSQGSGELFF
- | - | TRBJ1-1 | TRBV4-2 | TGTGCCAGCAGCCAAGATCCCCTCTCGAACACTGAAGCTTTCTTT | CASSQDPLSNTEAFF
- | TRBD2 | TRBJ2-2 | TRBV5-1 | TGCGCCAGCAGCCTGACTAGCGGGAGCACCGGGGAGCTGTTTTTT | CASSLTSGSTGELFF
once | TRBD1 | TRBJ2-7 | TRBV7-9 | TGTGCCAGCAGCCAGGGACAGGCCAGCTCCTACGAGCAGTACTTC | CASSQGQASSYEQYF
- | - | TRBJ1-2 | TRBV24-1 | TGTGCCACCAGTGGACTGGCGGGCGGCTACACCTTC | CATSGLAGGYTF
- | TRBD2 | TRBJ2-5 | TRBV27 | TGTGCCAGCAGTTTCCTAGCGGGGGAAGAGACCCAGTACTTC | CASSFLAGEETQYF
- | TRBD2 | TRBJ2-5 | TRBV18 | TGTGCCAGCTCACCGAAGCGGGGGCTTCAAGAGACCCAGTACTTC | CASSPKRGLQETQYF
- | - | TRBJ2-1 | TRBV25-1 | TGTGCCAGCAGTGTACCGAGTAATGAGCAGTTCTTC | CASSVPSNEQFF
- | - | TRBJ2-3 | TRBV29-1 | TGCAGCGTTGAAAGGGGGGGATTTCTCACAGATACGCAGTATTTT | CSVERGGFLTDTQYF
once | TRBD1 | TRBJ2-7 | TRBV3-1/TRBV3-2 | TGTGCCAGCAGCCACCGGGACAGGGACTACGAGCAGTACTTC | CASSHRDRDYEQYF
- | - | TRBJ2-3 | TRBV7-6 | TGTGCCAGCAGCTTAAATTGGGCAGGGGAAACAGATACGCAGTATTTT | CASSLNWAGETDTQYF
- | TRBD1 | TRBJ2-2 | TRBV7-9 | TGTGCCAGCAGCTTACCCCCAGGACAGGGACCCACCGGGGAGCTGTTTTTT | CASSLPPGQGPTGELFF
once | TRBD1 | TRBJ2-5 | TRBV29-1 | TGCAGCGTTGTACCAACAGGGGGTATGGAGACCCAGTACTTC | CSVVPTGGMETQYF
- | TRBD1 | TRBJ2-3 | TRBV19 | TGTGCCAGTAGTACACACAGGGGGCAGAGAGATACGCAGTATTTT | CASSTHRGQRDTQYF
- | - | TRBJ2-2 | TRBV21-1 | TGTGCCAGCAGCGCCTGTCGGGACAGGGATTCATCCGGGGAGCTGTTTTTT | CASSACRDRDSSGELFF
- | - | TRBJ2-3 | TRBV2 | TGTGCCAGCAGTTCTTACAGGTTGGATACGCAGTATTTT | CASSSYRLDTQYF
- | - | TRBJ2-7 | TRBV5-4 | TGTGCCAGCAGCTTGGGGGGTGGCGGACTCTACGAGCAGTACTTC | CASSLGGGGLYEQYF
- | - | TRBJ1-1 | TRBV27 | TGTGCCAGCAGTACAGACTATTACAGTACGAACACTGAAGCTTTCTTT | CASSTDYYSTNTEAFF
- | - | TRBJ2-7 | TRBV5-1 | TGCGCCAGCAGCTTGGTGGCAGGGTTTTTCTACGAGCAGTACTTC | CASSLVAGFFYEQYF
once | - | TRBJ1-1 | TRBV5-1 | TGCGCCAGCCAGATAGAGGCGGGGAACACTGAAGCTTTCTTT | CASQIEAGNTEAFF
- | - | TRBJ2-2 | TRBV15 | TGTGCCACCAGCCCTTACACCGGGGAGCTGTTTTTT | CATSPYTGELFF
- | - | TRBJ1-1 | TRBV7-9 | TGTGCCAGCAGCTTAAACCGAGTGAGGGAAGCTTTCTTT | CASSLNRVREAFF
once | - | TRBJ1-6 | TRBV18 | TGTGCCAGCTCACCACGAGACGACACGAGCTCCTATAATTCACCCCTCCACTTT | CASSPRDDTSSYNSPLHF
- | TRBD1 | TRBJ1-1 | TRBV2 | TGTGCCAGCATGGAGGACAGGGGGATGGACACTGAAGCTTTCTTT | CASMEDRGMDTEAFF
- | TRBD1 | TRBJ1-5 | TRBV5-1 | TGCGCCAGCAGCTCACAGGGGGGTCCCAATCAGCCCCAGCATTTT | CASSSQGGPNQPQHF